The clone carrying this T cell receptor (beta chain) has a single count. Its specificity is not known. Indicated time point: week 47, end of study. The study gave 300 ug of mutant IDH1 20-mer peptide per vaccine dose, with topical imiquimod. Scheduled for weeks 1, 3, 5, 7, 11, 15, 19 and 23, eight vaccinations were given to patients. Each astrocytoma in the donors was new, WHO grade 3 or 4, IDH1-mutant and ATRX-lost. The germline gives CDR1 SGHTA, CDR2 FQGNSA. There are 13 residues in the CDR3. The V end lost 3 bases, the J end lost 6 bases, and 12 bases lay between the germline ends. These data are taken from a study of a mutant IDH1 vaccine in newly diagnosed glioma. Study summary: Therapy received beforehand was radiotherapy, temozolomide, or both, with most patients given both. The week-35 safety follow-up was V12, and the week-47 study end was V13.

Here immunoSEQ multiplex PCR was the method, and the copy in TCRdb shows in-frame clones only, minus some. Among approximately 50,000 clones listed, 75% to 90% were seen once. V gene TRBV7-2 combines with J gene TRBJ2-7; D not certain. This sequence originates from a woman aged 45-59 years with glioma. The specimen comprised PBMCs, sampled from a glioma patient whose treatment included an IDH1 peptide vaccine. This CDR3 is CASSFGRSGEQYF. In DNA form, the CDR3 reads TGTGCCAGCAGCTTCGGAAGGTCGGGCGAGCAGTACTTC.